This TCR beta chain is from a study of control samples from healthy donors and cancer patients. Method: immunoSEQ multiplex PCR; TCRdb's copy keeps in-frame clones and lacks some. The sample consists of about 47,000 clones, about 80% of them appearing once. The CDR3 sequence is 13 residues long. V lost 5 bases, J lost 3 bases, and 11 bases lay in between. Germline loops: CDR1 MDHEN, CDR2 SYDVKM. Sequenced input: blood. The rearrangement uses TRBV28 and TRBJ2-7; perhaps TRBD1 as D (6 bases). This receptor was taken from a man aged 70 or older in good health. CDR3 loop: CASSTGHDYEQYF. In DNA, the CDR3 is TGTGCCAGCAGTACGGGACACGACTACGAGCAGTACTTC.